This paragraph reports one T cell receptor (beta chain). Its specificity is unknown. The method was immunoSEQ multiplex PCR; TCRdb's version includes in-frame clones alone and lacks a portion of them. The sample has more than 85,000 clones, roughly 88% seen once. This specimen comes from a study of T cell responses to AZD1222 COVID-19 vaccine. About the research overall: Both about-4-week and about-12-week second-dose recipients were combined. Overall study results and limits: Researchers report vaccine-associated CD4 TCRs spanning spike, with dominance at 160-218 and 743-854. Reports say nearly half of spike-specific TCRs go after unmutated variant regions.

This clonotype was obtained from an adult in good health. Sequencing used peripheral blood, obtained on day 0 of AZD1222 vaccination.

The CDR3 is CASSQGQDNYGYTF. In nucleotides, the CDR3 is TGTGCCAGCTCACAAGGACAGGACAACTATGGCTACACCTTC. The chain joins TRBV18 to TRBJ1-2, with 7 bases matching TRBD1. CDR1 is KGHSH, CDR2 LQKENI, per germline. Trimming removed 4 bases from V and 2 bases from J; junction bases left unmatched: 4. CDR3 length equals 14 residues.